The 3 T cell receptor beta chains below come from one sample, sequenced in a study of cytomegalovirus exposure and HLA in healthy donors. Use of 60 Vbeta and 13 Jbeta primers characterized the PCR. The protocol was immunoSEQ multiplex PCR, while the TCRdb copy is restricted to in-frame clones and leaves out a portion. The sample holds fewer than 100,000 clones; around four fifths are singletons and the top ten take less than 5.5%. Input material: PBMCs. These receptors were collected from a male donor in good health and CMV-seropositive.

This rearrangement joins TRBV5-1 to TRBJ2-1, with D tentatively TRBD1 (5 bases). This CDR3 comprises 12 residues. The V gene's germline CDR1 is SGHRS and CDR2 YFSETQ. V was pared by 0 bases and J by 9 bases, with 7 bases between. The CDR3 region is CASSLDRGEQFF. CDR3 nucleotides: TGCGCCAGCAGCTTGGATAGGGGTGAGCAGTTCTTC.

V and J are TRBV6-6 and TRBJ1-2, with a weak D call TRBD1 (5 bases). The CDR3 is made up of 14 amino acids. CDR1 is MNHNY, CDR2 SVGAGI, per germline (reference sequence). V lost 2 bases and J lost 4, with 11 bases in between. CDR3 sequence (DNA): TGTGCCAGCAGTTACGGCCAGGGTTTCTATGGCTACACCTTC. Protein: CASSYGQGFYGYTF.

The V call is TRBV10-3, the J call TRBJ1-5; 8 nucleotides line up with TRBD1. The CDR3 is 13 amino acids. Per germline, CDR1 ENHRY and CDR2 SYGVKD. V lost 5 bases to trimming and J lost 5 bases; unmatched junction nucleotides: 2. CDR3 residues: CAISTGGDQPQHF. CDR3 coding DNA: TGTGCCATCAGTACAGGGGGGGATCAGCCCCAGCATTTT.